This T cell receptor beta chain is from a study of immune characterization of retroperitoneal liposarcoma. The CDR3 is 14 amino acids. Germline assignment: CDR1 MNHEY and CDR2 SVGEGT. TCRdb reprocessed the PCR reads via MiXCR and lists one record per CDR3 protein. Of more than 4,500 distinct CDR3 sequences listed, around 33% were seen once; the top ten hold roughly 29%. The TCR originated in a female donor with retroperitoneal liposarcoma. The V and J genes are TRBV6-2 or TRBV6-3 and TRBJ2-5; D remains unclear. The J call may be incorrect, as the DNA end agrees better with TRBJ2-7. Sequenced sample: tumor tissue. The chain's CDR3 is CASSYPVQTYEQYV. CDR3 coding DNA: TGTGCCAGCAGTTATCCTGTACAGACCTACGAGCAGTACGTC.